This TCR beta chain was sequenced during a study of blood T cells in healthy people across ages. Study-wide findings and caveats: Naive T cell percentage showed a strong correlation with TCR beta diversity.

As for this clonotype: As yet, its antigen is unknown.

Isolation recovered at least 6 million PBMCs from every sample. Together with a sample-barcoded 5' primer, a J-beta primer mix was included in a second PCR lasting 7 to 11 cycles. Using its own MiXCR run on the 5' RACE reads, TCRdb lists one record per CDR3 protein. Here the sample spans about 640,000 distinct CDR3 sequences, roughly 50% being singletons. The CDR3 sequence is 16 residues long. Germline V gene data show CDR1 as MGHRA and CDR2 as YSYEKL. V was pared by 4 bases and J by 1 base, with 5 bases of the junction left unmatched. V and J are TRBV4-1 and TRBJ2-3; TRBD1 aligns across 10 bases. This receptor was taken from a man aged 55 to 70 in good health. The sequenced material came from blood. The CDR3 protein is CASSPLGTGGTDTQYF. The CDR3 nucleotides are TGCGCCAGCAGCCCCCTCGGGACAGGGGGCACAGATACGCAGTATTTT.